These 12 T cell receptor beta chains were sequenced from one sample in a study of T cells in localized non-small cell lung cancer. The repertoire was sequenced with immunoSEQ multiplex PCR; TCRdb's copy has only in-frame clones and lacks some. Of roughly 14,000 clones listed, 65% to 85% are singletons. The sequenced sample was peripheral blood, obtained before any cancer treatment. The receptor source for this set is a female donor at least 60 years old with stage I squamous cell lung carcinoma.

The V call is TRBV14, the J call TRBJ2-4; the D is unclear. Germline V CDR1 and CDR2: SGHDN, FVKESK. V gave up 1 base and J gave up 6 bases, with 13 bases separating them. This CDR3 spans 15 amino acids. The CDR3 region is CASSQGARAGNIQYF. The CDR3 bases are TGTGCCAGCAGCCAAGGGGCACGGGCTGGAAACATTCAGTACTTC. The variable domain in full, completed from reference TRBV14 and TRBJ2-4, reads EAGVTQFPSHSVIEKGQTVTLRCDPISGHDNLYWYRRVMGKEIKFLLHFVKESKQDESGMPNNRFLAERTGGTYSTLKVQPAELEDSGVYFCASSQGARAGNIQYFGAGTRLSVL.

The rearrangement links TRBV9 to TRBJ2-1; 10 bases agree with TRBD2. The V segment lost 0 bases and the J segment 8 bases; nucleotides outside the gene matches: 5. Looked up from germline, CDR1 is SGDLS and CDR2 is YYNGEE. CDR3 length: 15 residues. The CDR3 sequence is CASSVAAGGHDEQFF. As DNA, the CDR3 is TGTGCCAGCAGCGTAGCAGCGGGGGGGCACGATGAGCAGTTCTTC. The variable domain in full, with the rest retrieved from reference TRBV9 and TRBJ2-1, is DSGVTQTPKHLITATGQRVTLRCSPRSGDLSVYWYQQSLDQGLQFLIQYYNGEERAKGNILERFSAQQFPDLHSELNLSSLELGDSALYFCASSVAAGGHDEQFFGPGTRLTVL.

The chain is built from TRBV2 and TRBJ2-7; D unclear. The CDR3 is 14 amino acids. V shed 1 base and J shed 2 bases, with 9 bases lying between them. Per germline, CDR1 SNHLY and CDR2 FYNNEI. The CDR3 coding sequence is TGTGCCAGCAGTGAAGGGGGTAGGACCTACGAGCAGTACTTC. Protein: CASSEGGRTYEQYF.

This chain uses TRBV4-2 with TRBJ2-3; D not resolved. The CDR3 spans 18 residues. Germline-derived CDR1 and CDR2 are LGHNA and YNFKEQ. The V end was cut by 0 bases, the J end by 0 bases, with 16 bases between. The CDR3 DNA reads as TGTGCCAGCAGCCAAGATCTCCAGACAACCTCTAGCACAGATACGCAGTATTTT. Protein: CASSQDLQTTSSTDTQYF.

The CDR3 sequence: CASSHMGGASYGYTF. The CDR3, as DNA: TGTGCCAGCAGCCATATGGGGGGGGCTTCCTATGGCTACACCTTC. The rearrangement uses TRBV7-8 and TRBJ1-2; tentative D call: TRBD1 (6 bases). V was cut by 5 bases and J by 4 bases, with 17 bases left in between. This CDR3 comprises 15 residues. Germline values: CDR1 SGHVS, CDR2 FQNEAQ.

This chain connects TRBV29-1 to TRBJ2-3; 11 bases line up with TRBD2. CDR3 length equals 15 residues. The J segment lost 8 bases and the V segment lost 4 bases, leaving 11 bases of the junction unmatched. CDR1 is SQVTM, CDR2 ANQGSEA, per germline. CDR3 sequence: CSVASSGGTQGTQYF. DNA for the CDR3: TGCAGCGTTGCGTCTAGCGGGGGGACTCAGGGTACGCAGTATTTT.

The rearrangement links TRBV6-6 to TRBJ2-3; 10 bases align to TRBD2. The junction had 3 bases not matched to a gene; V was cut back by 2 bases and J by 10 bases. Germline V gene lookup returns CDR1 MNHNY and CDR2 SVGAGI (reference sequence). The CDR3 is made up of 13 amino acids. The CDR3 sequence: CASSYASGGAQYF. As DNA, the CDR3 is TGTGCCAGCAGTTACGCAAGCGGGGGGGCGCAGTATTTT.

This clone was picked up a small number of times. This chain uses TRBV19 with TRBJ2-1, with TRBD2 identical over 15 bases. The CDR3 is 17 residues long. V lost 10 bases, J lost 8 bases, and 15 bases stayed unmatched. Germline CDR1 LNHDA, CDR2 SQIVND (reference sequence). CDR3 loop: CATTTGTSGGSRHEQFF. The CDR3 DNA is TGTGCCACTACAACCGGGACTAGCGGGGGGTCCCGACATGAGCAGTTCTTC.

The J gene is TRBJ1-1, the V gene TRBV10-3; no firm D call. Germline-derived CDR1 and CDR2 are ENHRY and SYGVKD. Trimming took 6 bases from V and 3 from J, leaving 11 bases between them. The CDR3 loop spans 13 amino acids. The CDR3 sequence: CAIRDFLYTEAFF. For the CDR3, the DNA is TGTGCCATCAGGGACTTTCTTTACACTGAAGCTTTCTTT.

The CDR3 bases are TGTGCCATCAACCCGGGACAGGGCGCCGCGGAGACCCAGTACTTC. Its protein product is CAINPGQGAAETQYF. The rearrangement links TRBV10-3 to TRBJ2-5; TRBD1 agrees at 9 bases. V shed 7 bases, J shed 5 bases, and the junction held 11 bases outside the gene matches. The germline V gene encodes CDR1 ENHRY and CDR2 SYGVKD. There are 15 residues in the CDR3.

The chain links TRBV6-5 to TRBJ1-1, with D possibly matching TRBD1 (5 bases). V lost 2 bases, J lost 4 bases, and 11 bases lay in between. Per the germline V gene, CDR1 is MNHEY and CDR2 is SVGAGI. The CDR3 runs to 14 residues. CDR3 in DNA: TGTGCCAGCAGTTACGGGGGGACGGGCACTGAAGCTTTCTTT. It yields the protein CASSYGGTGTEAFF.

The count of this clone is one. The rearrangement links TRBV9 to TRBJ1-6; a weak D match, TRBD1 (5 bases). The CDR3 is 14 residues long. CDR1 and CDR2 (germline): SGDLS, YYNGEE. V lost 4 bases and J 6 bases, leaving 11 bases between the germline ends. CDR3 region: CASSTTVSNSPLHF. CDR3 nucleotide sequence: TGTGCCAGCAGCACGACAGTGTCTAATTCACCCCTCCACTTT.